This is a list of T cell receptor beta chains from one sample in a study of cytotoxic CD8 clonotypes in ibrutinib-treated CLL. Method: immunoSEQ multiplex PCR; TCRdb's copy keeps in-frame clones and lacks some. The profile shows 330,000 or so clones, roughly two thirds of them singletons. Specimen: PBMCs, collected after 36 months of ibrutinib treatment. These receptors originate from a human donor with chronic lymphocytic leukemia. Both conserved end residues are part of each CDR3. The order of the fields is J gene, V gene, clone size, CDR3 protein. Clone size is given for some rows only: seen once, a few or many times, or a class if the clone is expanded.

j_call: TRBJ2-7; v_call: TRBV4-1; clone_size: NA; cdr3_aa: CASSQEISTDEQYF
j_call: TRBJ2-1; v_call: TRBV5-1; clone_size: NA; cdr3_aa: CASTTSLSSYNEQFF
j_call: TRBJ2-1; v_call: TRBV11-2; clone_size: NA; cdr3_aa: CASRRTSGTYNEQFF
j_call: TRBJ2-3; v_call: TRBV28; clone_size: NA; cdr3_aa: CASSLLVRTSTDTQYF
j_call: TRBJ2-7; v_call: TRBV4-1; clone_size: NA; cdr3_aa: CASSLSRDREGEQYF
j_call: TRBJ1-2; v_call: TRBV7-2; clone_size: few; cdr3_aa: CASSLAVTGQGYGYTF
j_call: TRBJ2-7; v_call: TRBV4-1; clone_size: few; cdr3_aa: CASSQVWERQTRYEQYF
j_call: TRBJ1-1; v_call: TRBV5-5; clone_size: NA; cdr3_aa: CASSLGTVGMNTEAFF
j_call: TRBJ2-7; v_call: TRBV2; clone_size: NA; cdr3_aa: CASSEREDTYEQYF
j_call: TRBJ2-3; v_call: TRBV7-3; clone_size: NA; cdr3_aa: CASSLRDNRRQIRTDTQYF
j_call: TRBJ2-2; v_call: TRBV27; clone_size: NA; cdr3_aa: CASSPGGELFF
j_call: TRBJ1-2; v_call: TRBV7-3; clone_size: NA; cdr3_aa: CASSSSRVTYYGYTF
j_call: TRBJ1-1; v_call: TRBV18; clone_size: few; cdr3_aa: CASSRNDGNTEAFF
j_call: TRBJ1-2; v_call: TRBV6-5; clone_size: NA; cdr3_aa: CASSYNGPYGYTF
j_call: TRBJ2-2; v_call: TRBV6-4; clone_size: NA; cdr3_aa: CASSDSRAGELFF
j_call: TRBJ2-4; v_call: TRBV9; clone_size: few; cdr3_aa: CASSVAGFGPQTIQYF
j_call: TRBJ2-5; v_call: TRBV11-2; clone_size: once; cdr3_aa: CASSLVARGETQYF
j_call: TRBJ1-2; v_call: TRBV6-5; clone_size: NA; cdr3_aa: CASSYLAGYGYTF
j_call: TRBJ2-6; v_call: TRBV11-3; clone_size: NA; cdr3_aa: CASSLGGLAGANVLTF
j_call: TRBJ2-1; v_call: TRBV5-1; clone_size: NA; cdr3_aa: CASSPISGRGLAEQFF
j_call: TRBJ2-2; v_call: TRBV6-6; clone_size: few; cdr3_aa: CASSYAGELFF
j_call: TRBJ2-3; v_call: TRBV2; clone_size: NA; cdr3_aa: CASRRQGSADTQYF
j_call: TRBJ2-7; v_call: TRBV2; clone_size: NA; cdr3_aa: CASIGPSYEQYF
j_call: TRBJ2-2; v_call: TRBV6-6; clone_size: NA; cdr3_aa: CASNRLAGNTGELFF
j_call: TRBJ1-2; v_call: TRBV28; clone_size: NA; cdr3_aa: CASTSLTAGYGYTF
j_call: TRBJ2-5; v_call: TRBV5-1; clone_size: NA; cdr3_aa: CASSLRGVGQETQYF
j_call: TRBJ2-1; v_call: TRBV4-1; clone_size: NA; cdr3_aa: CASSKGLAGRYNEQFF
j_call: TRBJ2-3; v_call: TRBV5-4; clone_size: NA; cdr3_aa: CASSLGQGAIAQYF
j_call: TRBJ1-2; v_call: TRBV9; clone_size: NA; cdr3_aa: CASSVKGQGYGYTF
j_call: TRBJ2-2; v_call: TRBV5-4; clone_size: NA; cdr3_aa: CASSLGLHTGELFF
j_call: TRBJ1-5; v_call: TRBV10-3; clone_size: NA; cdr3_aa: CAISESYRLSNQPQHF
j_call: TRBJ2-7; v_call: TRBV28; clone_size: NA; cdr3_aa: CASSFRAGNREQYF
j_call: TRBJ1-5; v_call: TRBV7-2; clone_size: NA; cdr3_aa: CASSGFRNQPQHF
j_call: TRBJ2-5; v_call: TRBV15; clone_size: NA; cdr3_aa: CATSGDRGETQYF
j_call: TRBJ2-5; v_call: TRBV9; clone_size: NA; cdr3_aa: CASSVGLAGAGYF
j_call: TRBJ1-6; v_call: TRBV18; clone_size: NA; cdr3_aa: CASSRGTGGNSPLHF
j_call: TRBJ1-3; v_call: TRBV4-3; clone_size: NA; cdr3_aa: CASSQASSGNTIYF
j_call: TRBJ2-7; v_call: TRBV21-1; clone_size: NA; cdr3_aa: CASTTGNRSYEQYF
j_call: TRBJ2-1; v_call: TRBV5-4; clone_size: NA; cdr3_aa: CASSRSGNNNEQFF
j_call: TRBJ2-7; v_call: TRBV7-4; clone_size: few; cdr3_aa: CASSLALGTDYEQYF
j_call: TRBJ1-2; v_call: TRBV5-4; clone_size: NA; cdr3_aa: CASSLEATGFYGYTF
j_call: TRBJ1-3; v_call: TRBV9; clone_size: few; cdr3_aa: CASSDLNTIYF
j_call: TRBJ1-1; v_call: TRBV29-1; clone_size: NA; cdr3_aa: CSAADRTAEAFF
j_call: TRBJ2-4; v_call: TRBV7-2; clone_size: NA; cdr3_aa: CASSPWTENIQYF
j_call: TRBJ1-6; v_call: TRBV2; clone_size: NA; cdr3_aa: CASSGEDRPTYNSPLHF
j_call: TRBJ2-7; v_call: TRBV29-1; clone_size: NA; cdr3_aa: CSVLSANEQYF
j_call: TRBJ2-1; v_call: TRBV2; clone_size: NA; cdr3_aa: CATRGLAAYNEQFF
j_call: TRBJ2-2; v_call: TRBV4-3; clone_size: once; cdr3_aa: CASSLGLATGELFF
j_call: TRBJ2-2; v_call: TRBV29-1; clone_size: few; cdr3_aa: CSVNKLPTGELFF
j_call: TRBJ2-5; v_call: TRBV7-8; clone_size: NA; cdr3_aa: CASSPGRGLRETQYF
j_call: TRBJ1-1; v_call: TRBV9; clone_size: NA; cdr3_aa: CASSSSGRGNTEAFF
j_call: TRBJ2-2; v_call: TRBV27; clone_size: NA; cdr3_aa: CASSLGLVGNTGELFF
j_call: TRBJ2-7; v_call: TRBV29-1; clone_size: NA; cdr3_aa: CSVEEGGYEQYF
j_call: TRBJ2-1; v_call: TRBV15; clone_size: few; cdr3_aa: CATSSVGDEQFF
j_call: TRBJ2-7; v_call: TRBV5-6; clone_size: NA; cdr3_aa: CASSLDGSSYEQYF
j_call: TRBJ2-7; v_call: TRBV6-1; clone_size: NA; cdr3_aa: CASSVTGTGDYEQYF
j_call: TRBJ1-1; v_call: TRBV5-1; clone_size: NA; cdr3_aa: CASTLNRGRTEAFF